The 15 T cell receptor beta chains in this list originate from one sample, sequenced in a study of T cells in Graves' hyperthyroidism and ophthalmopathy. Amplified TCR beta CDR3 regions derived from RNA transcripts. HTBI primers drove first-round RT-PCR of the TCR CDR3. TCRdb passed the multiplex PCR reads through MiXCR, listing each CDR3 protein once. The sample consists of around 340,000 distinct CDR3 sequences, roughly a fifth of them appearing once. The sequenced sample consisted of blood. The receptors come from a woman aged 45-65 years with Graves' hyperthyroidism.

In its sample, this clonotype was seen many times. The chain is built from TRBV6-2 or TRBV6-3 and TRBJ1-1; possibly TRBD1 for D (5 bases). V lost 5 bases, J lost 6 bases, and 19 bases lay in between. The germline V gene has CDR1 MNHEY and CDR2 SVGEGT. This CDR3 spans 15 amino acids. DNA of the CDR3: TGTGCCAGCAGTGACCATGACAGACGGGACCCTGAAGCTTTCTTT. This encodes CASSDHDRRDPEAFF.

The chain has TRBV15 and TRBJ1-4, with 9 bases fitting TRBD1. V shed 4 bases and J 6 bases; nucleotides not matched to a gene: 6. The V gene's germline CDR1 is LNHNV and CDR2 YYDKDF (reference sequence). This CDR3 has 15 residues. CDR3 DNA: TGTGCCACCAGCACGAACAGGGGGCTGGATGAAAAACTGTTTTTT. It is translated as CATSTNRGLDEKLFF.

At least ten counts were recorded for this clonotype. The chain uses TRBV28 and TRBJ1-2; the match to TRBD1 covers 7 bases. The CDR3 covers 13 residues. Germline loops: CDR1 MDHEN, CDR2 SYDVKM. Trimming took 7 bases from V and 8 from J; bases not matched to a gene: 10. The CDR3 protein is CASMQGVYRGYTF. In nucleotides, the CDR3 is TGTGCCAGCATGCAGGGGGTATATAGAGGCTACACCTTC.

This clonotype has at least ten counts. The chain links TRBV20-1 to TRBJ1-2; TRBD1 aligns across 7 bases. In germline, CDR1 is DFQATT, CDR2 SNEGSKA (reference sequence). J lost 5 bases, V lost 6 bases, and 12 bases had no gene match. The CDR3 extends over 14 amino acids. In DNA, the CDR3 is TGCAGTGCGCAACCTCAGACAGGGCGGTATGGCTACACCTTC. Translation gives CSAQPQTGRYGYTF.

The chain joins TRBV20-1 to TRBJ2-3, with a weak D call TRBD2 (5 bases). From germline, CDR1 is DFQATT and CDR2 SNEGSKA (reference sequence). Trimming removed 0 bases from V and 6 bases from J, with 13 bases in between. The CDR3 covers 14 residues. In nucleotides, the CDR3 is TGCAGTGCTAGAGATGATTCGGGAAGGGATACGCAGTATTTT. Translation: CSARDDSGRDTQYF.

V usage is TRBV6-1 and J usage is TRBJ1-2, with D possibly being TRBD1 (5 bases). Germline CDR1 MNHNS, CDR2 SASEGT. The CDR3 is 14 residues long. V was pared by 6 bases and J by 6 bases, with 17 bases between. CDR3 in amino acids: CASSARAPGDGYTF. DNA for the CDR3: TGTGCCAGCAGCGCCCGGGCTCCGGGGGATGGCTACACCTTC.

This clonotype has at least ten counts. This chain links TRBV24-1 with TRBJ2-5, with 11 bases that match TRBD1. V dropped 6 bases and J dropped 5; count of bases not matched to a gene: 10. The CDR3 is 16 amino acids. The germline V gene has CDR1 KGHDR and CDR2 SFDVKD. CDR3 amino acids: CATSFIPDRGPETQYF. The DNA of the CDR3 is TGTGCCACCAGTTTCATTCCGGACAGGGGGCCTGAGACCCAGTACTTC.

This clonotype was seen only once. The chain uses TRBV28 and TRBJ1-5; D unresolved. V lost 6 bases and J 7 bases, leaving 16 bases between the germline ends. In germline, CDR1 is MDHEN, CDR2 SYDVKM. The CDR3 totals 14 residues. The CDR3 region is CASSETFVGQPQHF. The CDR3 coding sequence is TGTGCCAGCAGCGAGACCTTCGTCGGACAGCCCCAGCATTTT.

This clonotype was seen many times. V gene TRBV12-3 or TRBV12-4 combines with J gene TRBJ1-5; D gene ambiguous. The length of the CDR3 is 14 residues. The V end was cut by 7 bases, the J end by 5 bases, with 15 bases between. The DNA of the CDR3 is TGTGCCAGCACCGTCGGTCAGGAAGATCAGCCCCAGCATTTT. Its protein is CASTVGQEDQPQHF.

This chain uses TRBV20-1 with TRBJ2-7; the D gene is possibly TRBD1 (6 bases). Deletions cut 3 bases from V and 3 bases from J, with 12 bases between. This CDR3 is built from 13 residues. The germline V gene encodes CDR1 DFQATT and CDR2 SNEGSKA (reference sequence). CDR3 DNA: TGCAGTGCTAGGACAGGCTCCTTCTACGAGCAGTACTTC. Protein product: CSARTGSFYEQYF.

J is TRBJ2-7 and V is TRBV10-3; 7 bases fit TRBD1. This CDR3 is 13 amino acids long. The junction had 6 bases not matched to a gene; V was cut back by 8 bases and J by 2 bases. The germline V gene has CDR1 ENHRY and CDR2 SYGVKD. The CDR3 sequence is CAIGRDRTYEQYF. The CDR3 bases are TGTGCCATCGGACGGGACAGAACCTACGAGCAGTACTTC.

CDR3 DNA: TGTGCCAGCAGTACAGGACGGGACATTCAGTACTTC. Amino acids: CASSTGRDIQYF. The V gene is TRBV6-1, the J gene TRBJ2-4; D possibly corresponds to TRBD1 (5 bases). The V gene lost 5 bases and the J gene lost 8 bases, with 10 bases spanning the gap. The CDR3 loop spans 12 amino acids. Germline V lookup: CDR1 MNHNS, CDR2 SASEGT.

This clonotype was seen a single time. The junction shows a germline mismatch at one end, possibly a read error. The rearrangement uses TRBV5-8 and TRBJ2-1, with D perhaps TRBD1 or TRBD2 (5 bases each). This CDR3 has 15 residues. Germline V lookup: CDR1 SGHTS, CDR2 YDEGEE. The CDR3 DNA is TGCGCCAGCAGCTTAAGGTTCGGGGACCACAATGAGCAGTTCTTC. Translation gives CASSLRFGDHNEQFF. Supplemented by reference TRBV5-8 and TRBJ2-1, the full variable domain reads EAGVTQSPTHLIKTRGQQATLRCSPISGHTSVYWYQQALGLGLQFLLWYDEGEERNRGNFPPRFSGRQFPNYSSELNVNALELEDSALYLCASSLRFGDHNEQFFGPGTRLTVL.

This chain joins TRBV3-1 and TRBJ2-3; D not resolved. Looked up from germline, CDR1 is LGHDT and CDR2 is YNNKEL (reference sequence). V was clipped by 1 base and J by 4 bases, with 9 bases between them. The CDR3 is made up of 14 amino acids. CDR3 region: CASSQGGGADTQYF. Written as DNA, the CDR3 is TGTGCCAGCAGCCAAGGAGGTGGTGCAGATACGCAGTATTTT.

This clonotype was recorded many times. The chain has TRBV3-1 and TRBJ2-7; D unresolved. Trimming shortened V by 4 bases and J by 6 bases, and 13 bases separated the two germline ends. CDR1 and CDR2 from the germline V gene are LGHDT and YNNKEL (reference sequence). The CDR3 totals 13 residues. The CDR3 loop reads CASSPKTYSEQYF. The CDR3 DNA sequence: TGTGCCAGCAGCCCGAAAACATATTCCGAGCAGTACTTC.